One sample yielded the 28 T cell receptor beta chains listed below, sequenced in a study of T cells in tuberculosis. The assay was immunoSEQ multiplex PCR, and TCRdb's table has in-frame clones only and misses some. Here the sample spans about 33,000 clones, 85% to 95% being singletons. Material: PBMCs. The receptors were gathered from a donor between 10 and 35 years old with latent tuberculosis or without tuberculosis infection. Some clones in this sample may be carry-over from other donors' samples.

The chain combines TRBV4-1 with TRBJ1-1; D gene unclear. Germline assignment: CDR1 MGHRA and CDR2 YSYEKL. CDR3 size: 14 residues. Between the trimmed V and J ends, which lost 1 base and 0 bases, there was a span of 6 bases. Written as DNA, the CDR3 is TGCGCCAGCAGCCAAGCATCGGTGAACACTGAAGCTTTCTTT. Translating it yields CASSQASVNTEAFF.

The chain joins TRBV11-2 to TRBJ2-7; D possibly corresponds to TRBD1 (6 bases). The CDR3 runs to 15 residues. The germline V gene has CDR1 SGHAT and CDR2 FQNNGV. The V gene lost 5 bases and the J gene lost 0 bases, with 14 bases spanning the gap. In nucleotides, the CDR3 is TGTGCCAGCAGCCCCATCTCGGACAGCTCCTACGAGCAGTACTTC. It is translated as CASSPISDSSYEQYF. Full variable domain (remainder filled in from reference TRBV11-2 and TRBJ2-7): EAGVAQSPRYKIIEKRQSVAFWCNPISGHATLYWYQQILGQGPKLLIQFQNNGVVDDSQLPKDRFSAERLKGVDSTLKIQPAKLEDSAVYLCASSPISDSSYEQYFGPGTRLTVT.

The chain employs TRBV5-3 and TRBJ1-2; D might be TRBD1 (6 bases). TRBV5-3 is given ORF status, its function remaining uncertain. CDR3 length equals 12 residues. V dropped 8 bases and J dropped 7 bases, with 15 bases sitting between them. CDR3 sequence: CARPQGRLGYTF. CDR3 DNA: TGTGCCAGGCCACAGGGTCGTCTTGGCTACACCTTC.

This chain joins TRBV14 and TRBJ1-3; 7 positions agree with TRBD1. The CDR3 covers 17 residues. The germline gives CDR1 SGHDN, CDR2 FVKESK. Germline trimming cut 1 base from V and 0 bases from J; bases unmatched to any gene: 6. CDR3 bases: TGTGCCAGCAGCCAAGGGGGGACAGCTTACTCTGGAAACACCATATATTTT. Its protein is CASSQGGTAYSGNTIYF. The full variable domain, rest sourced from reference TRBV14 and TRBJ1-3, is EAGVTQFPSHSVIEKGQTVTLRCDPISGHDNLYWYRRVMGKEIKFLLHFVKESKQDESGMPNNRFLAERTGGTYSTLKVQPAELEDSGVYFCASSQGGTAYSGNTIYFGEGSWLTVV.

The chain recombines TRBV9 with TRBJ1-4; 7 nucleotides align to TRBD1. Germline V gene sequence: CDR1 SGDLS, CDR2 YYNGEE. V was clipped by 0 bases and J by 8 bases; unmatched bases: 7. CDR3 length: 15 amino acids. The CDR3 protein is CASSVVGQGDEKLFF. Here the CDR3 DNA reads TGTGCCAGCAGCGTAGTCGGGCAGGGGGACGAAAAACTGTTTTTT.

The chain employs TRBV2 and TRBJ1-2; possible D gene TRBD1, 6 bases. There are 15 residues in the CDR3. V was cut by 8 bases and J by 4 bases, with 20 bases left in between. The germline V gene encodes CDR1 SNHLY and CDR2 FYNNEI. In DNA, the CDR3 is TGTGCCAGCGGGCGGGGGCAGGGAGGATCCTATGGCTACACCTTC. This codes for CASGRGQGGSYGYTF.

The rearrangement joins TRBV27 to TRBJ2-7, with TRBD2 matching over 7 bases. The germline V gene has CDR1 MNHEY and CDR2 SMNVEV (reference sequence). Losses at the gene ends were 2 bases for V and 3 bases for J; bases not matched to a gene: 1. This CDR3 comprises 13 residues. The CDR3 here is CASSLGRGYEQYF. DNA of the CDR3: TGTGCCAGCAGTTTAGGGAGGGGCTACGAGCAGTACTTC.

The chain has TRBV6-5 and TRBJ1-1; D is ambiguous. The CDR3 totals 13 residues. CDR1 is MNHEY and CDR2 is SVGAGI in the germline V gene. The ends were cut back, 4 bases at V and 2 bases at J, with 8 bases in the middle. This chain's CDR3 is CASSSTVNTEAFF. The CDR3 DNA reads as TGTGCCAGCAGTTCCACGGTAAACACTGAAGCTTTCTTT.

The chain carries TRBV10-3 and TRBJ2-7; TRBD2 matches 8 bases. Trimming at V came to 7 bases and at J to 3 bases, leaving 5 bases not matched to a gene. The CDR3 totals 13 residues. Germline V gene lookup returns CDR1 ENHRY and CDR2 SYGVKD. CDR3 DNA sequence: TGTGCCATCACCAGCGGGGGAAACTACGAGCAGTACTTC. It yields the protein CAITSGGNYEQYF.

The CDR3 nucleotides read TGTGCCAGCAGTTTGTCACCACTCACAGATACGCAGTATTTT. Translated: CASSLSPLTDTQYF. The chain couples TRBV27 to TRBJ2-3; unclear D gene. Trimming stripped 3 bases from V and 2 bases from J, with 9 bases between. Per the germline V gene, CDR1 is MNHEY and CDR2 is SMNVEV (reference sequence). This CDR3 has 14 residues.

This chain uses TRBV28 with TRBJ2-1; 10 nucleotides align to TRBD1. Germline assignment: CDR1 MDHEN and CDR2 SYDVKM. The CDR3 is 16 amino acids. The junction had 5 bases not matched to a gene; V was cut back by 3 bases and J by 3 bases. The DNA of the CDR3 is TGTGCCAGCAGTTTGGGAGGGACAGGGGTCTACAATGAGCAGTTCTTC. Amino acid sequence: CASSLGGTGVYNEQFF.

In DNA form, the CDR3 reads TGCGCCAGCACCCTCGAAGGGGCTAGCGGGGGGGGCACAGATACGCAGTATTTT. It specifies CASTLEGASGGGTDTQYF. The chain recombines TRBV10-2 with TRBJ2-3; 12 positions match TRBD2. The CDR3 totals 18 residues. Germline CDR1 WSHSY, CDR2 SAAADI. V shed 7 bases, J shed 1 base, and the junction held 12 bases outside the gene matches.

This clone was picked up a small number of times. CDR3 in DNA: TGTGCCAGCAGCTTAGGGGGGGTTGGGCAGCCCCAGCATTTT. This translates into CASSLGGVGQPQHF. This rearrangement joins TRBV7-2 to TRBJ1-5; perhaps TRBD1 as D (5 bases). This CDR3 contains 14 residues. Per the germline V gene, CDR1 is SGHTA and CDR2 is FQGNSA. The V end lost 1 base, the J end lost 7 bases, and 11 bases lay between the germline ends.

This rearrangement joins TRBV2 to TRBJ1-1; weak D call: TRBD1 (6 bases). This CDR3 has 14 residues. Germline V gives CDR1 SNHLY, CDR2 FYNNEI. V was clipped by 8 bases and J by 1 base, with 14 bases between them. This CDR3 is CASEGGGGNTEAFF. In DNA, the CDR3 is TGTGCCAGCGAAGGAGGGGGGGGGAACACTGAAGCTTTCTTT.

This clone was counted between two and nine times. The chain links TRBV25-1 to TRBJ2-3, with 7 nucleotides matching TRBD1. The V gene's germline CDR1 is MGHDK and CDR2 SYGVNS. This CDR3 is 14 amino acids long. J gave up 8 bases and V 2 bases, and 7 bases lay outside the gene matches. CDR3 in DNA: TGTGCCAGCAGTGAAAGGGGGCGTACGGCTACGCAGTATTTT. Its translation: CASSERGRTATQYF.

The rearrangement joins TRBV9 to TRBJ2-5, with D tentatively TRBD2 (5 bases). CDR3 size: 14 residues. V was cut by 2 bases and J by 5 bases, with 13 bases left in between. Germline V gene lookup returns CDR1 SGDLS and CDR2 YYNGEE. This CDR3 is CASSVRTAGETQYF. CDR3 coding DNA: TGTGCCAGCAGCGTTAGGACTGCTGGGGAGACCCAGTACTTC.

The chain combines TRBV4-1 with TRBJ2-7; 8 bases match TRBD2. After removal of 3 bases from V and 1 base from J, the junction contained 2 bases not matched to a gene. This CDR3 spans 14 amino acids. Germline CDR1 and CDR2: MGHRA and YSYEKL. The CDR3 DNA is TGCGCCAGCAGCCAGGTAGCGGGATCCTACGAGCAGTACTTC. It specifies CASSQVAGSYEQYF.

The rearrangement uses TRBV7-9 and TRBJ1-2; D perhaps matches TRBD1 (6 bases). Germline CDR1 is SEHNR and CDR2 is FQNEAQ (reference sequence). CDR3 length equals 13 residues. Between the trimmed V and J ends, which lost 2 bases and 8 bases, there was a span of 12 bases. CDR3 coding DNA: TGTGCCAGCAGCTTAACAGGGATTACCGGCTACACCTTC. This codes for CASSLTGITGYTF.

The genes are TRBV5-1 and TRBJ1-2; D remains unclear. V was pared by 0 bases and J by 6 bases, with 6 bases between. The CDR3 is made up of 12 amino acids. Germline CDR1 and CDR2: SGHRS and YFSETQ. CDR3 region: CASSLAGNGYTF. CDR3 DNA sequence: TGCGCCAGCAGCTTGGCCGGGAATGGCTACACCTTC.

The chain uses TRBV5-5 and TRBJ2-7, with TRBD1 as a possible D gene (6 bases). Per germline, CDR1 SGHKS and CDR2 YYEKEE (reference sequence). CDR3 length: 14 amino acids. Deletions cut 4 bases from V and 1 base from J, with 12 bases between. CDR3 in DNA: TGTGCCAGCAGCACTTTGACAGGTTCCTACGAGCAGTACTTC. Amino acid sequence: CASSTLTGSYEQYF.

The chain recombines TRBV6-5 with TRBJ1-2; 8 nucleotides line up with TRBD1. V lost 6 bases to trimming and J lost 8 bases; unmatched junction nucleotides: 11. The CDR3 extends over 14 amino acids. Germline loops: CDR1 MNHEY, CDR2 SVGAGI. The CDR3 region is CASSYTRTGRGYTF. CDR3 sequence (DNA): TGTGCCAGCAGCTACACTAGGACAGGGCGAGGCTACACCTTC.

The chain recombines TRBV2 with TRBJ1-1, with 8 bases lining up with TRBD1. Looked up from germline, CDR1 is SNHLY and CDR2 is FYNNEI. Trimming removed 5 bases from V and 3 bases from J; junction bases left unmatched: 8. CDR3 length: 15 amino acids. DNA for the CDR3: TGTGCCAGCAGTCACCGGACAGGGCGGGACACTGAAGCTTTCTTT. Protein: CASSHRTGRDTEAFF.

This clone was detected only once. This chain joins TRBV5-1 and TRBJ1-2; TRBD1 aligns across 9 bases. The ends lost 0 bases at V and 4 bases at J; junction bases unmatched: 4. Germline V CDR1 and CDR2: SGHRS, YFSETQ. There are 15 residues in the CDR3. In DNA form, the CDR3 reads TGCGCCAGCAGCTTGGAGGGACAGGGACCCTATGGCTACACCTTC. Translating gives CASSLEGQGPYGYTF. The full variable domain, rest sourced from reference TRBV5-1 and TRBJ1-2, is KAGVTQTPRYLIKTRGQQVTLSCSPISGHRSVSWYQQTPGQGLQFLFEYFSETQRNKGNFPGRFSGRQFSNSRSEMNVSTLELGDSALYLCASSLEGQGPYGYTFGSGTRLTVV.

The chain is built from TRBV2 and TRBJ1-6; no clear D gene. CDR3 length equals 15 residues. The V gene lost 7 bases and the J gene lost 6 bases, with 16 bases spanning the gap. Germline lookup yields CDR1 SNHLY and CDR2 FYNNEI. Written as DNA, the CDR3 is TGTGCCAGCACCGGCTTCGCGGGAGTTAATTCACCCCTCCACTTT. It yields the protein CASTGFAGVNSPLHF.

The V call is TRBV2, the J call TRBJ1-1, with a possible D match to TRBD1 (5 bases). The CDR3 contains 14 residues. The germline V and J ends were trimmed by 8 bases and 0 bases, with 13 bases remaining between them. Germline lookup yields CDR1 SNHLY and CDR2 FYNNEI. CDR3 DNA sequence: TGTGCCAGCGGGAGGGGAATGCTGAACACTGAAGCTTTCTTT. It encodes CASGRGMLNTEAFF.

This clone was observed a few times. The chain is built from TRBV6-5 and TRBJ1-4, with D maybe TRBD1 (5 bases). V was clipped by 5 bases and J by 4 bases, with 8 bases between them. The CDR3 covers 13 residues. Germline lookup yields CDR1 MNHEY and CDR2 SVGAGI. The CDR3 is CASSRQYNEKLFF. The CDR3 region has the DNA TGTGCCAGCAGTAGACAGTATAATGAAAAACTGTTTTTT.

The chain is built from TRBV7-9 and TRBJ2-7, with D uncertain. The length of the CDR3 is 14 residues. V was cut by 5 bases and J by 0 bases, with 11 bases left in between. Germline loops: CDR1 SEHNR, CDR2 FQNEAQ (reference sequence). CDR3 coding DNA: TGTGCCAGCAGCCCGGTGTCGAACTCCTACGAGCAGTACTTC. It translates to CASSPVSNSYEQYF.

The chain uses TRBV5-1 and TRBJ2-3, with D tentatively TRBD1 (5 bases). CDR1 is SGHRS, CDR2 YFSETQ, per germline. CDR3 length: 13 amino acids. Trimming left V 0 bases short and J 4 bases short, with 6 bases between. CDR3 bases: TGCGCCAGCAGCTTGGGGGGCCCAGATACGCAGTATTTT. Residues: CASSLGGPDTQYF.